Listed here are 22 T cell receptor beta chains from one sample, sequenced in a study of control samples from healthy donors and cancer patients. Produced via immunoSEQ multiplex PCR; TCRdb's table is partial and in-frame only. This sample has 40,000 to 55,000 clones, with roughly 90% found just once. The sample comprised PBMCs. The origin of the receptors is a woman aged 40-49 years with head and neck cancer.

The rearrangement joins TRBV7-6 to TRBJ2-5, with D possibly matching TRBD2 (5 bases). Germline CDR1 reads SGHVS; CDR2 reads FNYEAQ. V lost 5 bases to trimming and J lost 2 bases, with 15 bases between them. This CDR3 spans 15 amino acids. The DNA for the CDR3 is TGTGCCAGCAGCCCCCAAGGAGGCGTTCAAGAGACCCAGTACTTC. Protein product: CASSPQGGVQETQYF.

This rearrangement joins TRBV5-4 to TRBJ2-7; 9 bases align to TRBD1. The germline V gene has CDR1 SGHNT and CDR2 YYREEE (reference sequence). This CDR3 is built from 15 residues. V was clipped by 2 bases and J by 6 bases; unmatched bases: 9. CDR3 protein: CASSFTGGVRAEQYF. CDR3 sequence (DNA): TGTGCCAGCAGCTTCACAGGGGGCGTTAGGGCCGAGCAGTACTTC.

The rearrangement links TRBV19 to TRBJ2-1; 9 bases line up with TRBD1. V lost 2 bases and J lost 10; bases outside the gene matches: 12. The CDR3 runs to 16 residues. In germline, CDR1 is LNHDA, CDR2 SQIVND (reference sequence). This CDR3 is CASSISGGQGTREQFF. CDR3 nucleotides: TGTGCCAGTAGTATATCGGGGGGACAGGGCACAAGAGAGCAGTTCTTC.

V and J are TRBV27 and TRBJ2-2; maybe TRBD2 (6 bases). Germline V gives CDR1 MNHEY, CDR2 SMNVEV (reference sequence). The V and J ends lost 7 bases and 3 bases respectively, with 12 bases between them. The CDR3 extends over 14 amino acids. CDR3 coding DNA: TGTGCCAGCAACAAGGGAGGATACACCGGGGAGCTGTTTTTT. Its translation is CASNKGGYTGELFF.

The J gene is TRBJ2-3, the V gene TRBV7-9; 9 bases map to TRBD2. CDR3 length: 16 residues. Germline assignment: CDR1 SEHNR and CDR2 FQNEAQ (reference sequence). J was trimmed by 6 bases and V by 2 bases; bases with no gene match: 9. CDR3 sequence (DNA): TGTGCCAGCAGCTTACAAAGCGGGGGGCCTTGGGATACGCAGTATTTT. It is translated as CASSLQSGGPWDTQYF.

The CDR3 protein is CASSQVERNEAFF. The CDR3 region has the DNA TGTGCCAGCAGCCAAGTTGAGAGAAATGAAGCTTTCTTT. The chain couples TRBV3-1 (or the pseudogene TRBV3-2) to TRBJ1-1; D remains ambiguous. The germline CDR1 and CDR2 sequences are LGHDT and YNNKEL (reference sequence). CDR3 length: 13 amino acids. Trimming took 1 base from V and 7 from J, leaving 10 bases between them.

The V gene is TRBV2, the J gene TRBJ1-6; 8 nucleotides line up with TRBD1. The CDR3 is 13 residues long. J gave up 9 bases and V 4 bases, and 2 bases lay outside the gene matches. Per the germline V gene, CDR1 is SNHLY and CDR2 is FYNNEI. The CDR3 region is CASSGDRGSPLHF. Here the CDR3 DNA reads TGTGCCAGCAGTGGCGACAGGGGTTCACCCCTCCACTTT.

The chain recombines TRBV7-9 with TRBJ2-1; 13 bases map to TRBD2. The V gene's germline CDR1 is SEHNR and CDR2 FQNEAQ (reference sequence). This CDR3 comprises 16 residues. Trimming took 4 bases from V and 4 from J; bases not matched to a gene: 4. This CDR3 is CASSYEGLAGYNEQFF. Written as DNA, the CDR3 is TGTGCCAGCAGCTATGAGGGACTAGCGGGATACAATGAGCAGTTCTTC.

This clone has a single count. The rearrangement uses TRBV28 and TRBJ2-1, with TRBD2 matching 10 bases. CDR1 and CDR2 from the germline V gene are MDHEN and SYDVKM. The CDR3 loop spans 15 amino acids. V was pared by 6 bases and J by 1 base, with 3 bases of the junction left unmatched. The CDR3 protein is CASRLLAGSYNEQFF. The CDR3 bases are TGTGCCAGCAGACTACTAGCGGGGTCCTACAATGAGCAGTTCTTC.

The V and J genes are TRBV12-5 and TRBJ1-2; D is unresolved. V lost 4 bases and J 6 bases, leaving 12 bases between the germline ends. In germline, CDR1 is LGHNT, CDR2 FRNRAP. The CDR3 spans 13 residues. The CDR3 reads CASGSFSVDGYTF. The CDR3 coding sequence is TGTGCTAGTGGTTCGTTCTCGGTGGATGGCTACACCTTC.

This clone was recorded only once. The rearrangement joins TRBV11-2 to TRBJ1-1, with D unresolved. Trimming cost V 5 bases and J 4 bases, with 11 bases left between them. Germline lookup yields CDR1 SGHAT and CDR2 FQNNGV. The CDR3 loop spans 13 amino acids. The CDR3 loop is CASSVLVGTEAFF. The CDR3 nucleotides are TGTGCCAGCAGCGTACTGGTCGGCACTGAAGCTTTCTTT.

This sequence joins TRBV4-1 and TRBJ2-7; a possible D gene is TRBD2 (6 bases). V shed 1 base and J shed 4 bases, with 14 bases lying between them. CDR1 and CDR2 from the germline V gene are MGHRA and YSYEKL. The CDR3 contains 15 residues. CDR3 sequence reads: CASSQVLRGSYEQYF. The CDR3 coding sequence is TGCGCCAGCAGCCAAGTCCTCCGGGGGTCATACGAGCAGTACTTC.

The genes are TRBV19 and TRBJ2-3, with 7 bases matching TRBD1. The V gene's germline CDR1 is LNHDA and CDR2 SQIVND (reference sequence). J lost 3 bases, V lost 5 bases, and 11 bases had no gene match. CDR3 length: 16 amino acids. CDR3 nucleotides: TGTGCCAGTAGTCCCGACAGGGTCGTCGGGACAGATACGCAGTATTTT. Translating it yields CASSPDRVVGTDTQYF.

J is TRBJ2-3 and V is TRBV10-2; D remains unclear. CDR3 length: 15 residues. Germline V CDR1 and CDR2: WSHSY, SAAADI. Between the trimmed V and J ends, which lost 0 bases and 0 bases, there was a span of 7 bases. The CDR3 sequence: CASSESVRSTDTQYF. The CDR3, as DNA: TGCGCCAGCAGTGAGTCGGTAAGGAGCACAGATACGCAGTATTTT.

V is TRBV19 and J is TRBJ2-1; D is unclear. Germline values: CDR1 LNHDA, CDR2 SQIVND (reference sequence). V lost 1 base and J 6 bases, leaving 4 bases between the germline ends. The CDR3 contains 12 residues. The CDR3 nucleotides read TGTGCCAGTAGTATAGCCAGCAATGAGCAGTTCTTC. Protein product: CASSIASNEQFF.

This chain joins TRBV7-8 and TRBJ1-5, with no clear D. The CDR3 sequence is 16 residues long. The germline V gene has CDR1 SGHVS and CDR2 FQNEAQ. Deletions cut 3 bases from V and 0 bases from J, with 12 bases between. The CDR3 region has the DNA TGTGCCAGCAGCTTCGTTGAAGACTATAGCAATCAGCCCCAGCATTTT. Protein product: CASSFVEDYSNQPQHF.

The rearrangement links TRBV10-3 to TRBJ1-6; 8 bases match TRBD1. The CDR3 contains 14 residues. V lost 10 bases to trimming and J lost 2 bases; unmatched junction nucleotides: 4. CDR1 and CDR2 (germline): ENHRY, SYGVKD. The CDR3 DNA reads as TGTGCCACCCGGACAGGGACCTATAATTCACCCCTCCACTTT. Translating gives CATRTGTYNSPLHF.

J is TRBJ1-5 and V is TRBV4-1; the D is unclear. The CDR3 loop spans 15 amino acids. Trimming took off 0 bases at V and 7 bases at J, with 13 bases between the two ends. Germline V gives CDR1 MGHRA, CDR2 YSYEKL. CDR3 in amino acids: CASSQDFLQDQPQHF. The CDR3 DNA follows: TGCGCCAGCAGCCAAGATTTCCTTCAGGACCAGCCCCAGCATTTT.

This chain uses TRBV7-3 with TRBJ2-1, with D perhaps TRBD1 or TRBD2 (7 bases each). Germline V gene lookup returns CDR1 SGHTA and CDR2 FQGTGA. The CDR3 length is 15 residues. The ends were cut back, 4 bases at V and 4 bases at J, with 14 bases in the middle. The CDR3 nucleotides read TGTGCCAGCAGCTCCCAGGGGGAGGGGTACAATGAGCAGTTCTTC. Encoded protein: CASSSQGEGYNEQFF.

The rearrangement uses TRBV19 and TRBJ1-6; 9 bases match TRBD1. The junction had 12 bases not matched to a gene; V was cut back by 7 bases and J by 8 bases. Germline-derived CDR1 and CDR2 are LNHDA and SQIVND (reference sequence). CDR3 length equals 16 residues. CDR3 amino acids: CASKGGPGQGDSPLHF. The DNA of the CDR3 is TGTGCCAGTAAAGGGGGCCCGGGACAGGGTGATTCACCCCTCCACTTT. The full variable domain, completed using reference TRBV19 and TRBJ1-6, is DGGITQSPKYLFRKEGQNVTLSCEQNLNHDAMYWYRQDPGQGLRLIYYSQIVNDFQKGDIAEGYSVSREKKESFPLTVTSAQKNPTAFYLCASKGGPGQGDSPLHFGNGTRLTVT.

This rearrangement joins TRBV19 to TRBJ2-5; TRBD1 matches 7 bases. CDR3 length: 14 amino acids. The V and J ends lost 7 bases and 7 bases, in that order; junction bases with no gene match: 12. Germline V gene lookup returns CDR1 LNHDA and CDR2 SQIVND (reference sequence). CDR3 bases: TGTGCCAGTAAACGGACAGCTGAGGGGGCGACCCAGTACTTC. Its translation: CASKRTAEGATQYF.

V and J are TRBV19 and TRBJ1-5; D unclear. Germline V lookup: CDR1 LNHDA, CDR2 SQIVND (reference sequence). This CDR3 region has 15 residues. V was shortened by 3 bases and J by 1 base, with 10 bases between the two germline ends. The chain's CDR3 is CASSMAFLSNQPQHF. The CDR3 bases are TGTGCCAGTAGTATGGCCTTTCTCAGCAATCAGCCCCAGCATTTT. Full variable domain (missing parts from reference TRBV19 and TRBJ1-5): DGGITQSPKYLFRKEGQNVTLSCEQNLNHDAMYWYRQDPGQGLRLIYYSQIVNDFQKGDIAEGYSVSREKKESFPLTVTSAQKNPTAFYLCASSMAFLSNQPQHFGDGTRLSIL.